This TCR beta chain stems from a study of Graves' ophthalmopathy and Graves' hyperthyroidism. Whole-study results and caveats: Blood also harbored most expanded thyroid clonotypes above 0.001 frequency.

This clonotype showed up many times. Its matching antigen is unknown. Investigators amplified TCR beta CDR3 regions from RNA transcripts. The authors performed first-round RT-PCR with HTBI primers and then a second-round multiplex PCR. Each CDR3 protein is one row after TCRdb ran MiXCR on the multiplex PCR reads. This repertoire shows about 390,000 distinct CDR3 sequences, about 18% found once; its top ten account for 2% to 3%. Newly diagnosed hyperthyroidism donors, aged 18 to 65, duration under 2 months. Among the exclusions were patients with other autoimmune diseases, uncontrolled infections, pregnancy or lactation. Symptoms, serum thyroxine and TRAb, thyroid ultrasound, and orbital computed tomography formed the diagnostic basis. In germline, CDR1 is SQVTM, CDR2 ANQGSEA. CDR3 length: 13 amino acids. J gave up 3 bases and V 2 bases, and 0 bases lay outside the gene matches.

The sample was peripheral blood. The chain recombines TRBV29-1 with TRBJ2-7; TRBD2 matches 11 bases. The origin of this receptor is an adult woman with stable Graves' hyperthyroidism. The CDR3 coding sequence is TGCAGCGTTGAAACTAGCGGGAGCTACGAGCAGTACTTC. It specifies CSVETSGSYEQYF.